What follows are 21 T cell receptor beta chains derived from one specimen sequenced in a study of T cell repertoires in cytomegalovirus infection. Their recognized antigens are unknown. TCRdb recomputed calls from the reads with MiXCR, one row per CDR3 protein. There are just over 450,000 distinct CDR3 sequences in the sample; under 55% occur only once, and 43% lies in the top ten. The source material was cultured PBMCs, sampled from culture after CMV antigen stimulation. These receptors were collected from a human donor in good health (CMV status not recorded). Some clones in this sample may be carry-over from other donors' samples.

This clonotype is categorized as medium-sized. The V call is TRBV28, the J call TRBJ2-5; D is perhaps TRBD2 (6 bases). The CDR3 consists of 16 residues. Germline V gene sequence: CDR1 MDHEN, CDR2 SYDVKM. Trimming removed 5 bases from V and 3 bases from J, with 19 bases in between. This CDR3 reads CASSLLDSSEKETQYF. CDR3 in DNA: TGTGCCAGCAGTCTGCTGGACTCTAGCGAAAAAGAGACCCAGTACTTC.

The sample holds a few counts of this clonotype. The chain joins TRBV6-2 or TRBV6-3 to TRBJ1-6; D is ambiguous. This CDR3 is built from 15 residues. Deletions cut 0 bases from V and 5 bases from J, with 8 bases between. In germline, CDR1 is MNHEY, CDR2 SVGEGT. For the CDR3, the DNA is TGTGCCAGCAGTTACTCAGAGGTGAATAATTCACCCCTCCACTTT. The encoded protein is CASSYSEVNNSPLHF.

Ten or more counts support this clonotype. The J gene is TRBJ2-3, the V gene TRBV7-2, with TRBD2 matching 9 bases. This CDR3 is built from 14 residues. The germline V gene encodes CDR1 SGHTA and CDR2 FQGNSA. The J segment lost 4 bases and the V segment lost 5 bases, leaving 4 bases of the junction unmatched. This chain's CDR3 is CASSPWTSADTQYF. CDR3 DNA sequence: TGTGCCAGCAGCCCCTGGACTAGCGCAGATACGCAGTATTTT.

This clonotype has at least ten counts. The chain employs TRBV7-2 and TRBJ2-1; D is perhaps TRBD2 (6 bases). V dropped 5 bases and J dropped 4 bases, with 9 bases sitting between them. Germline V gives CDR1 SGHTA, CDR2 FQGNSA. CDR3 length: 13 amino acids. The CDR3 region is CASSGGAYNEQFF. The CDR3, as DNA: TGTGCCAGCAGCGGCGGGGCGTACAATGAGCAGTTCTTC.

The genes are TRBV7-8 and TRBJ2-1; TRBD2 agrees at 13 bases. Trimming took 8 bases from V and 10 from J; bases not matched to a gene: 20. Germline-derived CDR1 and CDR2 are SGHVS and FQNEAQ. This CDR3 has 18 amino acids. The CDR3 loop is CASFRERLGLAGYNEQFF. In DNA, the CDR3 is TGTGCCAGCTTCCGGGAGCGACTGGGACTAGCGGGATATAACGAGCAGTTCTTC.

The chain is built from TRBV7-9 and TRBJ1-1, with D possibly being TRBD1 (5 bases). Germline V gives CDR1 SEHNR, CDR2 FQNEAQ (reference sequence). V was cut by 6 bases and J by 5 bases, with 13 bases left in between. The CDR3 loop spans 13 amino acids. CDR3 loop: CASRKHSGTEAFF. CDR3 sequence (DNA): TGTGCCAGCAGGAAACATTCAGGGACTGAAGCTTTCTTT.

This clonotype has a handful of counts. The rearrangement joins TRBV6-5 to TRBJ2-7; perhaps D is TRBD1 or TRBD2 (5 bases each). Per germline, CDR1 MNHEY and CDR2 SVGAGI. The CDR3 is 15 residues long. V was pared by 0 bases and J by 4 bases, with 13 bases between. This CDR3 is CASSYSLLRGYEQYF. DNA of the CDR3: TGTGCCAGCAGTTACTCCCTCTTGAGGGGTTACGAGCAGTACTTC.

The chain recombines TRBV6-2 or TRBV6-3 with TRBJ2-5, with TRBD2 identical over 7 bases. The CDR3 is made up of 13 amino acids. CDR1 and CDR2 (germline): MNHEY, SVGEGT. The ends lost 5 bases at V and 10 bases at J; junction bases unmatched: 10. The DNA of the CDR3 is TGTGCCAGCAGTACCGGGACTACCAATATCCAGTACTTC. Translation gives CASSTGTTNIQYF.

The gene calls are TRBV5-4 and TRBJ2-3, with TRBD2 matching 16 bases. The germline V gene has CDR1 SGHNT and CDR2 YYREEE (reference sequence). V was pared by 3 bases and J by 5 bases, with 15 bases of the junction left unmatched. The CDR3 consists of 20 residues. The DNA of the CDR3 is TGTGCCAGCAGCTCCACCGGGACTAGCGGGGGGGCCGCTTTGGGAGATACGCAGTATTTT. Amino acids: CASSSTGTSGGAALGDTQYF. Full variable domain (outside the CDR3, taken from reference TRBV5-4 and TRBJ2-3): ETGVTQSPTHLIKTRGQQVTLRCSSQSGHNTVSWYQQALGQGPQFIFQYYREEENGRGNFPPRFSGLQFPNYSSELNVNALELDDSALYLCASSSTGTSGGAALGDTQYFGPGTRLTVL.

CDR3 DNA: TGTGCCAGTAGTATTTGGCAGGGCCTCTCCTACGAGCAGTACTTC. This encodes CASSIWQGLSYEQYF. The J gene is TRBJ2-7, the V gene TRBV19, with D tentatively TRBD1 (5 bases). The V gene's germline CDR1 is LNHDA and CDR2 SQIVND (reference sequence). V was cut by 3 bases and J by 0 bases, with 12 bases left in between. This CDR3 has 15 amino acids.

This rearrangement joins TRBV12-3 or TRBV12-4 to TRBJ2-1, with 7 bases aligning to TRBD2. Unmatched junction bases numbered 5, after V lost 8 bases and J lost 1 base. CDR3 length: 14 amino acids. The chain's CDR3 is CASVGGGSYNEQFF. For the CDR3, the DNA is TGTGCCAGCGTTGGGGGGGGGTCCTACAATGAGCAGTTCTTC.

The chain is built from TRBV24-1 and TRBJ2-3; D call uncertain. Deletions cut 3 bases from V and 4 bases from J, with 7 bases between. In germline, CDR1 is KGHDR, CDR2 SFDVKD. The CDR3 is 13 residues long. The CDR3: CATSDPDPDTQYF. The CDR3 DNA sequence: TGTGCCACCAGTGATCCGGACCCAGATACGCAGTATTTT.

This chain links TRBV6-1 with TRBJ2-1; D is perhaps TRBD1 (5 bases). The CDR3 spans 13 residues. Germline CDR1 reads MNHNS; CDR2 reads SASEGT. Deletions cut 5 bases from V and 9 bases from J, with 14 bases between. DNA for the CDR3: TGTGCCAGCAGTTATTTGGGGCGCAGTGAGCAGTTCTTC. Translated: CASSYLGRSEQFF.

This clonotype was observed a handful of times. The rearrangement links TRBV12-3 or TRBV12-4 to TRBJ2-7; TRBD2 aligns across 8 bases. Losses at the gene ends were 9 bases for V and 3 bases for J; bases not matched to a gene: 16. This CDR3 comprises 16 residues. CDR3: CASTPSSGGSLYEQYF. CDR3 nucleotides: TGTGCCAGTACTCCCTCGTCGGGGGGGTCCCTCTACGAGCAGTACTTC.

This clonotype was seen a few times. The gene calls are TRBV28 and TRBJ2-1; 9 bases are a match to TRBD1. The J segment lost 6 bases and the V segment lost 5 bases, leaving 20 bases of the junction unmatched. The CDR3 consists of 19 residues. Germline V gene lookup returns CDR1 MDHEN and CDR2 SYDVKM. CDR3 nucleotides: TGTGCCAGCAGTATGGGAAAACCGACCGGGACAGGGTATATCAATGAGCAGTTCTTC. It yields the protein CASSMGKPTGTGYINEQFF. Looking up the rest from reference TRBV28 and TRBJ2-1 gives the full variable domain: DVKVTQSSRYLVKRTGEKVFLECVQDMDHENMFWYRQDPGLGLRLIYFSYDVKMKEKGDIPEGYSVSREKKERFSLILESASTNQTSMYLCASSMGKPTGTGYINEQFFGPGTRLTVL.

This clonotype has just a few counts. This chain links TRBV11-2 with TRBJ1-6; D might be TRBD1 (6 bases). This CDR3 spans 15 amino acids. Trimming stripped 5 bases from V and 6 bases from J, with 14 bases between. CDR1 and CDR2 from the germline V gene are SGHAT and FQNNGV. In DNA, the CDR3 is TGTGCCAGCAGCCCTTTTGGGACACCTAATTCACCCCTCCACTTT. This sequence encodes CASSPFGTPNSPLHF. Full variable domain (remainder filled in from reference TRBV11-2 and TRBJ1-6): EAGVAQSPRYKIIEKRQSVAFWCNPISGHATLYWYQQILGQGPKLLIQFQNNGVVDDSQLPKDRFSAERLKGVDSTLKIQPAKLEDSAVYLCASSPFGTPNSPLHFGNGTRLTVT.

The gene calls are TRBV12-3 or TRBV12-4 and TRBJ1-3; D uncertain. V gave up 7 bases and J gave up 4 bases, with 11 bases separating them. This CDR3 has 13 amino acids. In DNA form, the CDR3 reads TGTGCCAGCACCCCTCTGGTCGGAAACACCATATATTTT. It yields the protein CASTPLVGNTIYF.

This clonotype has more than one count but fewer than ten. The CDR3 here is CASRPRSGSQSYEQYF. The CDR3 DNA reads TGTGCCAGCAGGCCTCGATCGGGCTCCCAATCCTACGAGCAGTACTTC. This chain uses TRBV12-3 or TRBV12-4 with TRBJ2-7; the D is unclear. Trimming pared 6 bases from V and 1 base from J, leaving 19 bases between. CDR3 size: 16 residues.

The chain recombines TRBV7-2 with TRBJ2-3, with D possibly TRBD1 on 5 matching bases. There are 13 residues in the CDR3. V lost 2 bases, J lost 5 bases, and 8 bases lay in between. The germline gives CDR1 SGHTA, CDR2 FQGNSA. The CDR3 DNA is TGTGCCAGCAGCTTACAGGGTGAAGATACGCAGTATTTT. This sequence encodes CASSLQGEDTQYF.

This sequence joins TRBV28 and TRBJ1-5; perhaps TRBD1 as D (5 bases). Germline CDR1 reads MDHEN; CDR2 reads SYDVKM. Trimming stripped 11 bases from V and 4 bases from J, with 12 bases between. This CDR3 spans 12 amino acids. The CDR3 nucleotides are TGTGCCGGGGGGGGGACGAATCAGCCCCAGCATTTT. The encoded protein is CAGGGTNQPQHF.

This chain connects TRBV27 to TRBJ2-7, with D uncertain. From germline, CDR1 is MNHEY and CDR2 SMNVEV (reference sequence). The V gene lost 0 bases and the J gene lost 1 base, with 7 bases spanning the gap. This CDR3 spans 14 amino acids. CDR3 bases: TGTGCCAGCAGTTTATCCGGCCCATCCTACGAGCAGTACTTC. Amino acid sequence: CASSLSGPSYEQYF.